This T cell receptor beta chain was identified during a study of identical twins. In this sample, this clonotype turned up many times. Antigen unknown. Germline CDR1 is WNHNN and CDR2 is SYGVQD (reference sequence). V lost 4 bases, J lost 2 bases, and 13 bases lay in between. The CDR3 length is 15 residues. Whole-study results and caveats: Excess low generation probability was seen in twin-shared out-of-frame alpha sequences. Abundant beta clonotypes from cord blood had fewer insertions, unlike memory repertoires, which showed none.

TCRdb used MiXCR to reprocess the 5' RACE reads, holding one entry per CDR3 protein. This table holds a few hundred thousand distinct CDR3 sequences, around 9.7% found once. No donor was unhealthy or non-Caucasian. The sequence derives from a woman aged 45-65 years in good health. The sample was naive T cells sorted from blood. V and J are TRBV10-1 and TRBJ2-3, with D possibly TRBD2 on 5 matching bases. The CDR3 region is CASSVGSRATDTQYF. CDR3 coding DNA: TGCGCCAGCAGTGTTGGGTCGAGGGCCACAGATACGCAGTATTTT.